A single sample gave rise to the 22 T cell receptor beta chains below, sequenced in a study of cytomegalovirus exposure and HLA in healthy donors. PCR involved 60 Vbeta and 13 Jbeta primers. Measured with immunoSEQ multiplex PCR; TCRdb has only the in-frame clones, and not every one. Seen in this sample are roughly 200,000 clones; the ten most common clones hold about 6.8%. Specimen: PBMCs. The receptors were gathered from a young man in good health and CMV-seronegative.

The chain is built from TRBV7-6 and TRBJ1-5, with 7 bases aligning to TRBD1. J lost 3 bases, V lost 3 bases, and 11 bases had no gene match. In germline, CDR1 is SGHVS, CDR2 FNYEAQ. This CDR3 is 17 amino acids long. CDR3 sequence (DNA): TGTGCCAGCAGCTTGGACGTCGGACAGGTGACCAATCAGCCCCAGCATTTT. Its translation: CASSLDVGQVTNQPQHF.

The chain has TRBV5-1 and TRBJ2-4, with 8 bases fitting TRBD1. CDR3 size: 13 residues. Per the germline V gene, CDR1 is SGHRS and CDR2 is YFSETQ. V lost 2 bases, J lost 6 bases, and 1 base stayed unmatched. CDR3 region: CASSFGQGNIQYF. In DNA form, the CDR3 reads TGCGCCAGCAGCTTTGGACAGGGAAACATTCAGTACTTC.

The chain carries TRBV19 and TRBJ2-6, with 11 bases aligning to TRBD1. The germline gives CDR1 LNHDA, CDR2 SQIVND (reference sequence). CDR3 length equals 18 residues. With 4 bases clipped from V and 1 base from J, the junction kept 6 bases outside the gene matches. CDR3 in amino acids: CASSSAGQGVSGANVLTF. As DNA, the CDR3 is TGTGCCAGTAGTAGTGCGGGACAGGGGGTTTCTGGGGCCAACGTCCTGACTTTC.

The V call is TRBV2, the J call TRBJ1-5; D unclear. The CDR3 runs 12 residues. Germline V CDR1 and CDR2: SNHLY, FYNNEI. V was pared by 6 bases and J by 4 bases, with 7 bases between. This CDR3 is CASRGGNQPQHF. The CDR3 DNA is TGTGCCAGCAGGGGCGGGAATCAGCCCCAGCATTTT.

The chain couples TRBV30 to TRBJ1-5, with D possibly being TRBD1 (5 bases). V was clipped by 2 bases and J by 5 bases, with 19 bases between them. Per the germline V gene, CDR1 is GTSNPN and CDR2 is SVGIG (reference sequence). This CDR3 comprises 16 residues. CDR3 sequence (DNA): TGTGCCTGGAGTCCCCAGGGACTCTGGAGGGATCAGCCCCAGCATTTT. Translating gives CAWSPQGLWRDQPQHF.

The genes are TRBV4-1 and TRBJ2-4, with D possibly TRBD1 on 6 matching bases. The germline V and J ends were trimmed by 1 base and 2 bases, with 9 bases remaining between them. The CDR3 is 15 residues long. In germline, CDR1 is MGHRA, CDR2 YSYEKL. The CDR3 bases are TGCGCCAGCAGCCAAGCCGGGACAACCAAAAACATTCAGTACTTC. It codes for CASSQAGTTKNIQYF.

The chain joins TRBV30 to TRBJ2-5; 10 bases are shared with TRBD2. Germline CDR1 and CDR2: GTSNPN and SVGIG (reference sequence). V lost 4 bases, J lost 3 bases, and 8 bases stayed unmatched. This CDR3 comprises 15 residues. CDR3 in amino acids: CAWIPQLAGEETQYF. CDR3 bases: TGTGCCTGGATCCCCCAGCTAGCGGGGGAAGAGACCCAGTACTTC. The full variable domain, completed using reference TRBV30 and TRBJ2-5, is SQTIHQWPATLVQPVGSPLSLECTVEGTSNPNLYWYRQAAGRGLQLLFYSVGIGQISSEVPQNLSASRPQDRQFILSSKKLLLSDSGFYLCAWIPQLAGEETQYFGPGTRLLVL.

This chain uses TRBV27 with TRBJ1-5; 9 bases fit TRBD1. The CDR3 has 15 residues. The trim removed 0 bases at V and 4 bases at J, leaving 1 base unmatched. In germline, CDR1 is MNHEY, CDR2 SMNVEV (reference sequence). The CDR3 bases are TGTGCCAGCAGTTTATCCGGGACAGGGAATCAGCCCCAGCATTTT. As protein: CASSLSGTGNQPQHF.

J is TRBJ2-1 and V is TRBV11-2; D gene ambiguous. Germline V CDR1 and CDR2: SGHAT, FQNNGV. The length of the CDR3 is 16 residues. The V end was cut by 0 bases, the J end by 0 bases, with 9 bases between. This chain's CDR3 is CASSLERLSSYNEQFF. In nucleotides, the CDR3 is TGTGCCAGCAGCTTAGAGAGACTGAGCTCCTACAATGAGCAGTTCTTC.

The rearrangement uses TRBV19 and TRBJ2-5, with 8 bases fitting TRBD2. The DNA end favors TRBJ2-7, so the J call may be wrong. Germline assignment: CDR1 LNHDA and CDR2 SQIVND (reference sequence). The length of the CDR3 is 15 residues. CDR3 DNA: TGTGCCAGTAGAAAAGCGGGGGAAAGCTCCTACGAGCAGTACTTC. Translated: CASRKAGESSYEQYF.

The CDR3 sequence is CASSQSLLDRGYNEQFF. Written as DNA, the CDR3 is TGTGCCAGCAGCCAATCGCTCTTGGACAGGGGCTACAATGAGCAGTTCTTC. The chain is built from TRBV16 and TRBJ2-1; 9 bases align to TRBD1. The length of the CDR3 is 17 residues. The trim removed 0 bases at V and 3 bases at J, leaving 6 bases unmatched. Germline loops: CDR1 KGHSY, CDR2 FQNENV. The entire variable domain, with the rest obtained from reference TRBV16 and TRBJ2-1, is as follows: GEEVAQTPKHLVRGEGQKAKLYCAPIKGHSYVFWYQQVLKNEFKFLISFQNENVFDETGMPKERFSAKCLPNSPCSLEIQATKLEDSAVYFCASSQSLLDRGYNEQFFGPGTRLTVL.

The chain combines TRBV7-8 with TRBJ1-2, with D possibly being TRBD1 (5 bases). Germline CDR1 is SGHVS and CDR2 is FQNEAQ. The CDR3 runs 15 residues. Between the trimmed V and J ends, which lost 7 bases and 10 bases, there was a span of 25 bases. The DNA for the CDR3 is TGTGCCAGCACCACACCGAGTGGTGGGGCCCATGACTACACCTTC. This gives the protein CASTTPSGGAHDYTF.

The rearrangement links TRBV2 to TRBJ2-3; D ambiguous. V was shortened by 6 bases and J by 2 bases, with 3 bases between the two germline ends. Germline assignment: CDR1 SNHLY and CDR2 FYNNEI. The CDR3 is 11 residues long. CDR3 sequence (DNA): TGTGCCAGCAGCGTCACAGATACGCAGTATTTT. It translates to CASSVTDTQYF.

The V and J genes are TRBV5-6 and TRBJ1-1; D might be TRBD1 (6 bases). CDR3 length equals 12 residues. Between the trimmed V and J ends, which lost 4 bases and 7 bases, there was a span of 11 bases. The V gene's germline CDR1 is SGHDT and CDR2 YYEEEE. The chain's CDR3 is CASSVGHLEAFF. The DNA of the CDR3 is TGTGCCAGCAGCGTGGGACACCTTGAAGCTTTCTTT.

The chain employs TRBV29-1 and TRBJ1-1; D is unresolved. The CDR3 spans 10 residues. The V and J ends lost 2 bases and 6 bases respectively, with 4 bases between them. Germline V gene sequence: CDR1 SQVTM, CDR2 ANQGSEA. The CDR3: CSVEQAEAFF. CDR3 sequence (DNA): TGCAGCGTTGAACAGGCTGAAGCTTTCTTT.

This chain joins TRBV15 and TRBJ2-6; TRBD2 matches 7 bases. Trimming removed 4 bases from V and 4 bases from J; junction bases left unmatched: 4. Germline CDR1 is LNHNV and CDR2 is YYDKDF (reference sequence). The CDR3 consists of 15 residues. The CDR3 region has the DNA TGTGCCACCAGCATCGGGGGGTTGGGGGCCAACGTCCTGACTTTC. Its translation: CATSIGGLGANVLTF.

This sequence joins TRBV6-5 and TRBJ2-5; maybe TRBD2 (5 bases). The CDR3 runs to 12 residues. V dropped 6 bases and J dropped 5 bases, with 10 bases sitting between them. CDR1 is MNHEY, CDR2 SVGAGI, per germline. For the CDR3, the DNA is TGTGCCAGCAGCCAAAGAGGGGAGACCCAGTACTTC. This codes for CASSQRGETQYF.

V gene TRBV5-1 combines with J gene TRBJ2-7; possibly TRBD2 for D (6 bases). CDR1 and CDR2 (germline): SGHRS, YFSETQ. This CDR3 has 14 residues. V was pared by 3 bases and J by 2 bases, with 12 bases between. CDR3 residues: CASSYGRRPYEQYF. The CDR3 bases are TGCGCCAGCAGCTACGGGAGACGGCCCTACGAGCAGTACTTC.

The gene calls are TRBV6-1 and TRBJ2-7, with D possibly TRBD1 on 5 matching bases. Germline CDR1 and CDR2: MNHNS and SASEGT. The CDR3 sequence is 15 residues long. Trimming removed 2 bases at V and 4 bases at J, with 15 bases between. CDR3 protein: CASSESRGHWYEQYF. In DNA form, the CDR3 reads TGTGCCAGCAGTGAATCCAGAGGACATTGGTACGAGCAGTACTTC.

V usage is TRBV5-5 and J usage is TRBJ1-6; D is undetermined. Germline V CDR1 and CDR2: SGHKS, YYEKEE (reference sequence). The CDR3 is 13 residues long. Trimming cost V 0 bases and J 7 bases, with 5 bases left between them. As DNA, the CDR3 is TGTGCCAGCAGCTTGGACAGAAATTCACCCCTCCACTTT. It specifies CASSLDRNSPLHF.

The rearrangement links TRBV28 to TRBJ1-5; no reliable D call. The CDR3 has 11 residues. V was shortened by 5 bases and J by 4 bases, with 3 bases between the two germline ends. The germline gives CDR1 MDHEN, CDR2 SYDVKM. Here the CDR3 reads CASSTNQPQHF. The CDR3 DNA reads as TGTGCCAGCAGTACTAATCAGCCCCAGCATTTT.

The chain employs TRBV9 and TRBJ2-5; D ambiguous. The CDR3 extends over 14 amino acids. V was pared by 1 base and J by 3 bases, with 10 bases between. The germline V gene encodes CDR1 SGDLS and CDR2 YYNGEE. The CDR3: CASSVYGGEETQYF. CDR3 nucleotide sequence: TGTGCCAGCAGCGTATACGGCGGAGAAGAGACCCAGTACTTC.